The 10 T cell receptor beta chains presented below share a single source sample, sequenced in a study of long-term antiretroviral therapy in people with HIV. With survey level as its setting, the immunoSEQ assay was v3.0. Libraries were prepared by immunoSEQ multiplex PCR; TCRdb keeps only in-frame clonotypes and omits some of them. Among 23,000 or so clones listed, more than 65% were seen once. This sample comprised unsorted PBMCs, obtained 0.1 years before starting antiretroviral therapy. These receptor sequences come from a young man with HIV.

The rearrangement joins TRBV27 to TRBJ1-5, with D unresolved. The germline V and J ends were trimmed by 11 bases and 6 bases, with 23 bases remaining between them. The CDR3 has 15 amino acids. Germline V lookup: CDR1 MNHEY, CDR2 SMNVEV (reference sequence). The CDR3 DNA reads TGTGCCTTCAACGGGGTCCCCGTCCGCCCTCAGCCCCAGCATTTT. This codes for CAFNGVPVRPQPQHF.

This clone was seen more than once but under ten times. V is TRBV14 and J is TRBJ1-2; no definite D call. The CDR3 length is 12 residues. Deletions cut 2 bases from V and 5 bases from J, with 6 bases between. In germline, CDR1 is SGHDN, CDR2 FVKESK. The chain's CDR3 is CASSQSLYGYTF. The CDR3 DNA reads TGTGCCAGCAGCCAAAGCCTTTATGGCTACACCTTC.

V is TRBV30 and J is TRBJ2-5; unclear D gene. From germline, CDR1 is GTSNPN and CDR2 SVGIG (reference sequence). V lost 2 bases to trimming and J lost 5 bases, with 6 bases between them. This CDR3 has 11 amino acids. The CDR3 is CAWSSGETQYF. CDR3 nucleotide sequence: TGTGCCTGGAGTTCCGGGGAGACCCAGTACTTC. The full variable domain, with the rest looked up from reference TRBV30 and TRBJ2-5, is SQTIHQWPATLVQPVGSPLSLECTVEGTSNPNLYWYRQAAGRGLQLLFYSVGIGQISSEVPQNLSASRPQDRQFILSSKKLLLSDSGFYLCAWSSGETQYFGPGTRLLVL.

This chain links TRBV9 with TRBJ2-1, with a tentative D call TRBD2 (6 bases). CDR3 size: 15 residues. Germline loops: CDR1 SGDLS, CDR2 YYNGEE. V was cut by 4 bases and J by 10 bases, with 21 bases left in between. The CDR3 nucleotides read TGTGCCAGCAGCTTTCGTTGGGGGGAGGCACAAGAGCAGTTCTTC. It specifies CASSFRWGEAQEQFF.

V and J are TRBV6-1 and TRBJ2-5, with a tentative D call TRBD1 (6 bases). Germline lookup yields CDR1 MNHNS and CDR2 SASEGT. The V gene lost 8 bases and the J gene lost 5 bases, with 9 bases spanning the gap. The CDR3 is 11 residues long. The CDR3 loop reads CASSQGETQYF. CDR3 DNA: TGTGCCAGCTCCCAGGGGGAGACCCAGTACTTC.

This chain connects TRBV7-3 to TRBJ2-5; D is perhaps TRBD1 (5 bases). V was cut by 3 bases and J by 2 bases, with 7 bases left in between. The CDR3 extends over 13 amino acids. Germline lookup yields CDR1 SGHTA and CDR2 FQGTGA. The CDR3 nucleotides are TGTGCCAGCAGCTTGACAGCGCAAGAGACCCAGTACTTC. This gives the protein CASSLTAQETQYF.

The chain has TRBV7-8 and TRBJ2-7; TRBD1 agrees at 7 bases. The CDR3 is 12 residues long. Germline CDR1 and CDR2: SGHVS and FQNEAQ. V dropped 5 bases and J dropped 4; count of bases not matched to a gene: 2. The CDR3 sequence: CASSQQGYEQYF. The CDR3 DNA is TGTGCCAGCAGCCAACAGGGGTACGAGCAGTACTTC.

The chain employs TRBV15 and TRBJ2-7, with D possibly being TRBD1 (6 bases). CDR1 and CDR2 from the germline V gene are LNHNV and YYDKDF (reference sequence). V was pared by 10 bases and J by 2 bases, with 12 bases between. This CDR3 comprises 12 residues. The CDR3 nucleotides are TGTGCCAAACGGGACACAGCCTACGAGCAGTACTTC. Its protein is CAKRDTAYEQYF. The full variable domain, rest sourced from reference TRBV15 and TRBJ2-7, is DAMVIQNPRYQVTQFGKPVTLSCSQTLNHNVMYWYQQKSSQAPKLLFHYYDKDFNNEADTPDNFQSRRPNTSFCFLDIRSPGLGDTAMYLCAKRDTAYEQYFGPGTRLTVT.

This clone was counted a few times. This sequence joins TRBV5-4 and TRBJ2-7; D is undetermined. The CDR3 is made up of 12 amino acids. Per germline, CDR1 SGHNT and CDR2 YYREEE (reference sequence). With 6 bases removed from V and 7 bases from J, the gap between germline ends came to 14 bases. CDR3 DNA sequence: TGTGCCAGCACCTCCCCCGGAACAGAGCAGTACTTC. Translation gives CASTSPGTEQYF.

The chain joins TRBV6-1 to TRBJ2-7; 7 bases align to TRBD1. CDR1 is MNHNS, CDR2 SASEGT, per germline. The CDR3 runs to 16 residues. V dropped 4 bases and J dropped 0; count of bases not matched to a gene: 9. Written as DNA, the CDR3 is TGTGCCAGCAGTGTCCTACAGGGGTCGGCCTCCTACGAGCAGTACTTC. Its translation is CASSVLQGSASYEQYF.